One sample yielded the 21 T cell receptor beta chains listed below, sequenced in a study of shared clonotypes between healthy human individuals. Produced via immunoSEQ multiplex PCR; TCRdb's table is partial and in-frame only. The sample has roughly 2 million clones, around 95% seen once; the top ten hold 0.1% to 0.15%. The specimen sequenced was naive CD4+ T cells sorted from blood. Subset defined: CD45RA+ positively selected. These receptors originate from a man between 18 and 29 years old in good health.

This clone occurred once. J is TRBJ2-1 and V is TRBV7-8, with 10 bases identical to TRBD2. CDR3 length equals 15 residues. Trimming took 5 bases from V and 4 from J; bases not matched to a gene: 5. Germline V gene data show CDR1 as SGHVS and CDR2 as FQNEAQ. The CDR3 region has the DNA TGTGCCAGCAGCCCAGGACTAGCGGCTTACAATGAGCAGTTCTTC. The encoded protein is CASSPGLAAYNEQFF. The variable domain in full, with the rest retrieved from reference TRBV7-8 and TRBJ2-1, is GAGVSQSPRYKVAKRGQDVALRCDPISGHVSLFWYQQALGQGPEFLTYFQNEAQLDKSGLPSDRFFAERPEGSVSTLKIQRTQQEDSAVYLCASSPGLAAYNEQFFGPGTRLTVL.

In its sample, this clone was seen once. The V and J genes are TRBV28 and TRBJ2-7; 11 bases align to TRBD1. V lost 1 base and J lost 6; bases outside the gene matches: 5. Germline CDR1 MDHEN, CDR2 SYDVKM. This CDR3 contains 15 residues. As DNA, the CDR3 is TGTGCCAGCAGTTTATCCGGGACAGGGGGTCGCGAGCAGTACTTC. It translates to CASSLSGTGGREQYF.

V and J are TRBV10-3 and TRBJ1-5; 7 nucleotides agree with TRBD1. V gave up 5 bases and J gave up 3 bases; unmatched junction bases: 7. This CDR3 comprises 15 residues. Germline V lookup: CDR1 ENHRY, CDR2 SYGVKD. The CDR3 region is CAISKTTGNNQPQHF. The DNA for the CDR3 is TGTGCCATCAGTAAGACGACAGGGAACAATCAGCCCCAGCATTTT.

The chain carries TRBV2 and TRBJ2-2; weak D call: TRBD2 (5 bases). Trimming left V 7 bases short and J 12 bases short, with 15 bases between. Germline CDR1 reads SNHLY; CDR2 reads FYNNEI. This CDR3 spans 12 amino acids. Written as DNA, the CDR3 is TGTGCCAGCACCGATGAGGGAATCAAGCTGTTTTTT. This encodes CASTDEGIKLFF. Drawing the rest from reference TRBV2 and TRBJ2-2, the complete variable domain is EPEVTQTPSHQVTQMGQEVILRCVPISNHLYFYWYRQILGQKVEFLVSFYNNEISEKSEIFDDQFSVERPDGSNFTLKIRSTKLEDSAMYFCASTDEGIKLFFGEGSRLTVL.

This rearrangement joins TRBV29-1 to TRBJ2-4; TRBD1 is a possible D gene (5 bases). The CDR3 runs to 12 residues. CDR1 is SQVTM, CDR2 ANQGSEA, per germline. Trimming removed 6 bases at V and 6 bases at J, with 12 bases between. The CDR3 loop reads CSVGQTGNIQYF. In nucleotides, the CDR3 is TGCAGCGTCGGACAAACGGGAAACATTCAGTACTTC.

The chain links TRBV2 to TRBJ2-5, with 8 bases matching TRBD2. J lost 8 bases, V lost 8 bases, and 16 bases had no gene match. CDR1 is SNHLY, CDR2 FYNNEI, per germline. The CDR3 loop spans 15 amino acids. CDR3 coding DNA: TGTGCCAGCCTTGACCGGGGACTAGATCTTTCAACCCAGTACTTC. Translated: CASLDRGLDLSTQYF.

The rearrangement uses TRBV5-4 and TRBJ2-1; 11 nucleotides line up with TRBD2. Germline assignment: CDR1 SGHNT and CDR2 YYREEE (reference sequence). The CDR3 spans 16 residues. V lost 3 bases to trimming and J lost 2 bases; unmatched junction nucleotides: 4. The CDR3 reads CASSSLAGDPYNEQFF. The CDR3 DNA reads as TGTGCCAGCAGCTCACTAGCGGGAGACCCCTACAATGAGCAGTTCTTC. Drawing the rest from reference TRBV5-4 and TRBJ2-1, the complete variable domain is ETGVTQSPTHLIKTRGQQVTLRCSSQSGHNTVSWYQQALGQGPQFIFQYYREEENGRGNFPPRFSGLQFPNYSSELNVNALELDDSALYLCASSSLAGDPYNEQFFGPGTRLTVL.

This sequence joins TRBV10-3 and TRBJ1-3; a weak D match, TRBD1 (6 bases). With 2 bases removed from V and 4 bases from J, the gap between germline ends came to 15 bases. In germline, CDR1 is ENHRY, CDR2 SYGVKD. This CDR3 is 16 amino acids long. The chain's CDR3 is CAISEGAGAWGNTIYF. CDR3 nucleotide sequence: TGTGCCATCAGTGAGGGGGCAGGGGCATGGGGAAACACCATATATTTT.

The chain has TRBV11-3 and TRBJ2-1; 8 bases fit TRBD1. With 2 bases clipped from V and 1 base from J, the junction kept 1 base outside the gene matches. CDR3 size: 15 residues. CDR1 SGHNT and CDR2 YENEEA come from the germline V gene. The DNA of the CDR3 is TGTGCCAGCAGCTTACGGGACAGGTCCTACAATGAGCAGTTCTTC. Amino acids: CASSLRDRSYNEQFF.

The rearrangement links TRBV9 to TRBJ2-5; D possibly corresponds to TRBD2 (6 bases). The CDR3 covers 14 residues. V lost 3 bases and J 5 bases, leaving 14 bases between the germline ends. CDR1 and CDR2 (germline): SGDLS, YYNGEE. CDR3 loop: CASSGSGTRETQYF. The CDR3, as DNA: TGTGCCAGCAGCGGATCCGGGACTCGGGAGACCCAGTACTTC.

The chain is built from TRBV5-1 and TRBJ1-3; no clear D. CDR1 and CDR2 from the germline V gene are SGHRS and YFSETQ. CDR3 length: 16 amino acids. V lost 0 bases, J lost 4 bases, and 14 bases lay in between. The CDR3 nucleotides are TGCGCCAGCAGCTTGGACAGATCCTTATCCGGAAACACCATATATTTT. It yields the protein CASSLDRSLSGNTIYF.

V is TRBV4-1 and J is TRBJ2-1; D may be TRBD2 (5 bases). With 0 bases removed from V and 0 bases from J, the gap between germline ends came to 9 bases. This CDR3 is built from 16 residues. Per the germline V gene, CDR1 is MGHRA and CDR2 is YSYEKL. CDR3 bases: TGCGCCAGCAGCCAAGATCGAACTAGCTCCTACAATGAGCAGTTCTTC. It codes for CASSQDRTSSYNEQFF.

J is TRBJ1-4 and V is TRBV18, with TRBD1 identical over 7 bases. Germline loops: CDR1 KGHSH, CDR2 LQKENI. The CDR3 contains 16 residues. V lost 4 bases to trimming and J lost 2 bases; unmatched junction nucleotides: 7. Written as DNA, the CDR3 is TGTGCCAGCTCACGCAAAGACAGGGAGACTAATGAAAAACTGTTTTTT. This sequence encodes CASSRKDRETNEKLFF.

This clone was seen once. The chain is built from TRBV6-5 and TRBJ1-2, with D possibly being TRBD1 (5 bases). The germline CDR1 and CDR2 sequences are MNHEY and SVGAGI. Deletions cut 5 bases from V and 4 bases from J, with 11 bases between. The CDR3 contains 13 residues. CDR3 sequence: CASSARDSYGYTF. The CDR3 DNA reads TGTGCCAGCAGTGCACGGGACTCCTATGGCTACACCTTC.

The rearrangement joins TRBV5-4 to TRBJ2-7; tentatively, D is TRBD2 (5 bases). Trimming stripped 3 bases from V and 0 bases from J, with 13 bases between. From germline, CDR1 is SGHNT and CDR2 YYREEE (reference sequence). CDR3 size: 15 residues. The CDR3 protein is CASSSAVGSSYEQYF. CDR3 DNA: TGTGCCAGCAGCTCGGCCGTAGGGAGCTCCTACGAGCAGTACTTC.

V gene TRBV10-3 combines with J gene TRBJ1-3, with D unclear. Trimming left V 6 bases short and J 0 bases short, with 15 bases between. Germline V gene lookup returns CDR1 ENHRY and CDR2 SYGVKD. The CDR3 contains 16 residues. This chain's CDR3 is CAIRSGDSYSGNTIYF. The CDR3 bases are TGTGCCATCAGGAGCGGTGACTCCTACTCTGGAAACACCATATATTTT.

The rearrangement uses TRBV2 and TRBJ1-5; 8 bases are a match to TRBD1. Per the germline V gene, CDR1 is SNHLY and CDR2 is FYNNEI. With V trimmed by 6 bases and J by 0 bases, 7 bases remained unmatched. The CDR3 consists of 16 residues. DNA for the CDR3: TGTGCCAGCAGCGGACAGGGACCGGGTAGCAATCAGCCCCAGCATTTT. Translation: CASSGQGPGSNQPQHF.

This clone was seen just once. This chain joins TRBV5-4 and TRBJ1-6, with 7 bases that match TRBD1. This CDR3 spans 15 amino acids. Germline V gene lookup returns CDR1 SGHNT and CDR2 YYREEE (reference sequence). V shed 3 bases, J shed 4 bases, and the junction held 4 bases outside the gene matches. For the CDR3, the DNA is TGTGCCAGCAGCTCCGGGACAGCTTATAATTCACCCCTCCACTTT. Its translation is CASSSGTAYNSPLHF. The variable domain in full, completed from reference TRBV5-4 and TRBJ1-6, reads ETGVTQSPTHLIKTRGQQVTLRCSSQSGHNTVSWYQQALGQGPQFIFQYYREEENGRGNFPPRFSGLQFPNYSSELNVNALELDDSALYLCASSSGTAYNSPLHFGNGTRLTVT.

The V call is TRBV9, the J call TRBJ2-2; D unclear. CDR3 length: 14 residues. V shed 0 bases and J shed 6 bases, with 9 bases lying between them. Germline V lookup: CDR1 SGDLS, CDR2 YYNGEE. As DNA, the CDR3 is TGTGCCAGCAGCGTAGCTCCGACTTCCGGGGAGCTGTTTTTT. It translates to CASSVAPTSGELFF.

CDR3 DNA sequence: TGTGCCTGGAGTAGGGGACAGGGGGCTCCCTACGAGCAGTACTTC. Protein sequence: CAWSRGQGAPYEQYF. The V and J genes are TRBV30 and TRBJ2-7; 12 bases map to TRBD1. CDR3 length: 15 amino acids. CDR1 is GTSNPN, CDR2 SVGIG, per germline (reference sequence). V trimming: 2 bases; J trimming: 2 bases; junction bases outside the gene matches: 4.

This chain links TRBV15 with TRBJ2-2; 8 bases map to TRBD1. The germline gives CDR1 LNHNV, CDR2 YYDKDF (reference sequence). The CDR3 spans 16 residues. V gave up 1 base and J gave up 2 bases; unmatched junction bases: 3. CDR3 in DNA: TGTGCCACCAGCAGAGGGACAGGGTACAACACCGGGGAGCTGTTTTTT. Residues: CATSRGTGYNTGELFF.